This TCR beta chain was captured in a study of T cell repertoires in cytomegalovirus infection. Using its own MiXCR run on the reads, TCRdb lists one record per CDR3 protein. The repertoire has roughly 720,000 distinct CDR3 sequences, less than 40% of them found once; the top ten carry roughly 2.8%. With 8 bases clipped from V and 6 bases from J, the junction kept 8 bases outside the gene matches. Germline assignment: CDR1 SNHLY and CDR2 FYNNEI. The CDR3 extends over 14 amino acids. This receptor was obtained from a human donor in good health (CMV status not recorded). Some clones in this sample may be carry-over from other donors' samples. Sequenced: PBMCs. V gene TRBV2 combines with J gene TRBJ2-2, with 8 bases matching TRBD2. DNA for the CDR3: TGTGCCAGCCAGCGGGAGCGACCCCCCGGGGAGCTGTTTTTT. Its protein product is CASQRERPPGELFF.